This TCR beta chain was recovered during a study of cytomegalovirus exposure and HLA in healthy donors (dated by TCRdb to about 2017). Broadly, across the study: According to a later analysis, one platform produced both the 120 validation repertoires and the roughly 650 repertoires of the first cohort. The study aimed to test whether cataloging public T cell receptors could reveal signatures of past pathogen exposure. Besides the first cohort of about 730 subjects, a separate validation cohort made up of around 120 different subjects was used. To predict cytomegalovirus infection status, the study combined high-throughput TCR immunosequencing, statistical association of individual TCRs with disease status, and machine learning. The investigation overall reported the following: In vitro tests confirmed that a few of the cytomegalovirus-associated TCR beta chains recognize cytomegalovirus antigens. The classifier was reported to diagnose cytomegalovirus status with high specificity and sensitivity in both the original cohort and the validation cohort. A total of fewer than 200 TCR beta chains were listed by the study as associated with cytomegalovirus. It was suggested by the authors that the approach could potentially be generalized to other disease states and immunological phenotypes. Subsequent analysis determined that TCRs grouped into clusters in the first cohort also showed a tendency toward co-occurrence across the 90 to 150 validation repertoires, and approximately 93% of cluster scores exceeded 0. A later analysis had no HLA typing for the validation cohort, so co-occurrence there was scored across all 120 or so repertoires. While some public TCRs were present in many individuals, most TCR sequences turned up only very rarely across donors.

The donors were included in the validation cohort of roughly 130 subjects, a group kept apart from the approximately 670-subject first cohort. On this clone itself: What this receptor recognizes is not known. No qualities accompany the bases; no much larger clone lies one base away.

Library generation was performed with the immunoSEQ multiplex PCR assay. Regarding the original processing steps: To diagnose cytomegalovirus status from the catalog of TCR beta chain sequences, a statistical classification framework was built. TCRdb holds this immuneACCESS table with in-frame rearrangements only. Some clones are missing; in checked studies, unresolved V genes explain under half, and the rest has no known cause. For V, J and clone size, that table is used; D and trimming come from the DNA. In this sample the table shows about 130,000 clones, 94% of which occur a single time. Clones ranked in the top ten supply approximately 2% of the sample. According to the germline V gene (reference sequence), CDR1 reads MNHEY and CDR2 reads SMNVEV. The CDR3 runs 16 amino acids, cysteine and phenylalanine included. The entry retains the CDR3 DNA only, 48 bases that are in frame from base 1. Clipping removes 5 bases from V and 3 bases from J, with 12 as the unmatched junction base count.

The receptor was isolated from a man aged 18 to 29 in good health and CMV-seropositive. The sequenced sample was PBMCs. The chain couples TRBV27 to TRBJ1-2, and 7 bases in between align with TRBD1. The CDR3: CASSIRQGRTDYGYTF. The sequenced DNA is TGTGCCAGCAGTATCCGACAGGGTCGAACGGACTATGGCTACACCTTC.